This T cell receptor beta chain was identified during a study of T cell changes during pregnancy in multiple sclerosis. Germline V gene sequence: CDR1 MDHEN, CDR2 SYDVKM. V shed 4 bases, J shed 6 bases, and the junction held 7 bases outside the gene matches. There are 15 residues in the CDR3. Generated by immunoSEQ multiplex PCR, the TCRdb table keeps only in-frame clones and is missing some. Seen here are 65,000 to 90,000 clones, almost 95% observed once, and the top ten hold 2.8%. The receptor was derived from a female donor in good health, enrolled as a control in a pregnancy study. The J gene is TRBJ1-5, the V gene TRBV28, with 9 nucleotides matching TRBD1. Sequencing was performed on peripheral blood, taken in the third trimester of pregnancy. As DNA, the CDR3 is TGTGCCAGCAGTTCCGGACAGGGGAGGTTTCAGCCCCAGCATTTT. Translation: CASSSGQGRFQPQHF.